The present entry profiles one T cell receptor beta chain with its context. This record belongs to a study of blood T cells in healthy people across ages. On the study more broadly: When template switching was applied, about one barcoded beta molecule was captured per two T cells.

Alongside a J-beta primer mix, a sample-barcoded 5' primer served in a second PCR lasting about 7 to 11 cycles. Individual samples furnished no less than 2.5 million CDR3-containing paired-end reads apiece. MiXCR, applied by TCRdb to the 5' RACE reads, yields one record per CDR3 protein. Found here are about 570,000 distinct CDR3 sequences, approximately 25% of them singletons; the top ten hold approximately 18%. The draw of peripheral blood yielded ten milliliters from each donor. CDR1 is SGHTA and CDR2 is FQGNSA in the germline V gene. The V and J ends lost 4 bases and 4 bases respectively, with 10 bases between them. The CDR3 is made up of 13 amino acids.

V and J are TRBV7-2 and TRBJ1-2; D is uncertain. The receptor was derived from a woman aged 70-85 years in good health. The sample taken for sequencing was blood. DNA of the CDR3: TGTGCCAGCAGCTCCAGTGGCCCCTATGGCTACACCTTC. Its protein product is CASSSSGPYGYTF. Using reference TRBV7-2 and TRBJ1-2 for the parts outside the CDR3, the full variable domain is GAGVSQSPSNKVTEKGKDVELRCDPISGHTALYWYRQSLGQGLEFLIYFQGNSAPDKSGLPSDRFSAERTGGSVSTLTIQRTQQEDSAVYLCASSSSGPYGYTFGSGTRLTVV.